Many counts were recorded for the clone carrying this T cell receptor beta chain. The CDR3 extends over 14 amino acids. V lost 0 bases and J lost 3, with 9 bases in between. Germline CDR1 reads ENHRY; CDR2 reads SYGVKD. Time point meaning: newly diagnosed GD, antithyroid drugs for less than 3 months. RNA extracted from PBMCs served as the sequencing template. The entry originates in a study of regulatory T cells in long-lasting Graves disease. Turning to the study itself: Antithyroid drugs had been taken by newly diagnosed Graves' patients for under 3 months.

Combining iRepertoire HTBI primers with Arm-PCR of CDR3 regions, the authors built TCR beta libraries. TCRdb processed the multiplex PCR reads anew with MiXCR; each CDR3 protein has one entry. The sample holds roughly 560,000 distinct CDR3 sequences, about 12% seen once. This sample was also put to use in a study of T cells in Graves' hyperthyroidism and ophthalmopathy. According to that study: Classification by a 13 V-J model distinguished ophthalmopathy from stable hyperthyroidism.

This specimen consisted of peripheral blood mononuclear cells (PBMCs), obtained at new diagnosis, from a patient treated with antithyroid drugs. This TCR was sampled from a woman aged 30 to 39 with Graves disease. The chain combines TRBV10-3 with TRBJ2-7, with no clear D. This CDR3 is CAISESGSYYEQYF. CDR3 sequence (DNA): TGTGCCATCAGTGAGTCCGGCAGTTACTACGAGCAGTACTTC.